This T cell receptor beta chain was recovered during a study of PD-1 blockade in classical Hodgkin lymphoma. Study results and caveats: Reasons behind the repertoire differences stay unclear, perhaps disease activity or earlier therapy.

Time point in this sample: cycle 4 day 1 (C4D1), after 6 weeks of nivolumab. Following autologous stem cell transplantation, relapse occurred in every patient, and exposure to brentuximab vedotin varied. Thawed PBMCs underwent magnetic negative selection to yield purified CD4+ T cells. As for this clone: The antigen is undetermined.

The germline V gene has CDR1 MGHRA and CDR2 YSYEKL. V dropped 3 bases and J dropped 5 bases, with 10 bases sitting between them. The CDR3 runs to 13 residues. The method was immunoSEQ multiplex PCR; TCRdb's version includes in-frame clones alone and lacks a portion of them. The data hold around 12,000 clones, with 60% to 80% observed a single time. Sequencing was performed on CD4+ T cells from blood, taken before the fourth cycle of nivolumab. V usage is TRBV4-1 and J usage is TRBJ1-2; D possibly corresponds to TRBD1 (5 bases). The TCR was taken from a human donor with classical Hodgkin lymphoma. In DNA, the CDR3 is TGCGCCAGCAGCCACCCCGGGACGTATGGCTACACCTTC. It codes for CASSHPGTYGYTF.